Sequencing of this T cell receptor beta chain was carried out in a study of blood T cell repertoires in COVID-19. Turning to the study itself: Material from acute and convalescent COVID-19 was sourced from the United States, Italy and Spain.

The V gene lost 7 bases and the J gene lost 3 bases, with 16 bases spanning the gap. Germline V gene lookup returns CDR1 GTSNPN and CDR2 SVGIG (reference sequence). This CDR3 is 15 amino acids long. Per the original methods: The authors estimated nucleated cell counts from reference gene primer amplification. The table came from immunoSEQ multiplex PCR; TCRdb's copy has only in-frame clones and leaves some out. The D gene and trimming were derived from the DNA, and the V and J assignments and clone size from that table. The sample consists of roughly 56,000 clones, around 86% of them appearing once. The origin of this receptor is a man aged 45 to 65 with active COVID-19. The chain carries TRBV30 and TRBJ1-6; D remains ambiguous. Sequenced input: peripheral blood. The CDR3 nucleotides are TGTGCCTCCGAAGAGGGCAGCTTCTATAATTCACCCCTCCACTTT. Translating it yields CASEEGSFYNSPLHF.